These T cell receptor beta chains were read from a single sample in a study of blood T cell repertoires in COVID-19. Clones were read by immunoSEQ multiplex PCR, and TCRdb kept only the in-frame ones, dropping some. In the table there are 150,000 to 180,000 clones, roughly 78% of which are singletons. Sequencing input: peripheral blood. The receptors shown here come from a man aged 80 or over with acute or convalescent COVID-19. Each CDR3 is given with its conserved first and last residue. D genes are given only for firm matches. Clone size is shown for a subset of rows, as once, few, many or a class of expanded clone.

CDR3 protein | CDR3 DNA | V gene | CDR3 length | J gene | D gene | clone size
CASSINSNTEAFF | TGTGCCAGCAGCATCAACTCTAACACTGAAGCTTTCTTT | TRBV7-3 | 13 | TRBJ1-1 | NA | once
CASSISRREADTQYF | TGTGCCAGTAGTATTTCGCGCAGGGAGGCAGATACGCAGTATTTT | TRBV19 | 15 | TRBJ2-3 | NA | NA
CASSDRVYGYGYTF | TGTGCCAGCAGTGACCGGGTTTACGGCTATGGCTACACCTTC | TRBV2 | 14 | TRBJ1-2 | NA | NA
CASSPPPARTGGTDTQYF | TGTGCCAGCTCACCACCACCGGCGAGGACAGGGGGCACAGATACGCAGTATTTT | TRBV18 | 18 | TRBJ2-3 | TRBD1 | NA
CASRRGTGPPEAFF | TGCGCCAGCAGGCGGGGGACAGGGCCTCCTGAAGCTTTCTTT | TRBV5-1 | 14 | TRBJ1-1 | TRBD1 | NA
CASSLPLANTEAFF | TGTGCCAGCAGCTTGCCCTTAGCGAACACTGAAGCTTTCTTT | TRBV7-9 | 14 | TRBJ1-1 | NA | NA
CASSGGTATNEKLFF | TGCGCCAGCTCAGGGGGCACCGCAACTAATGAAAAACTGTTTTTT | TRBV10-1 | 15 | TRBJ1-4 | TRBD1 | NA
CASSFGASATGELFF | TGTGCCAGCAGTTTCGGAGCTAGCGCCACCGGGGAGCTGTTTTTT | TRBV27 | 15 | TRBJ2-2 | NA | NA
CASSQTWTANTEAFF | TGTGCCAGCAGTCAAACTTGGACAGCGAACACTGAAGCTTTCTTT | TRBV6-5 | 15 | TRBJ1-1 | NA | few
CASSFGTSGESYEQYF | TGTGCCAGCAGCTTCGGGACTAGCGGAGAATCCTACGAGCAGTACTTC | TRBV7-2 | 16 | TRBJ2-7 | TRBD2 | NA
CASSPDADTGELFF | TGTGCCAGCTCACCAGATGCGGACACCGGGGAGCTGTTTTTT | TRBV18 | 14 | TRBJ2-2 | NA | NA
CASSRVGQGFPGELFF | TGTGCCAGCAGCCGGGTGGGACAGGGGTTCCCCGGGGAGCTGTTTTTT | TRBV7-6 | 16 | TRBJ2-2 | TRBD1 | NA
CASSPGRGKTGELFF | TGTGCCAGCAGCCCCGGGCGGGGGAAGACCGGGGAGCTGTTTTTT | TRBV12-1 | 15 | TRBJ2-2 | NA | NA
CASQATPDTQYF | TGTGCCAGCCAAGCGACCCCAGATACGCAGTATTTT | TRBV7-2 | 12 | TRBJ2-3 | NA | NA
CASSVGLAGNNEQFF | TGTGCCAGCAGCGTAGGACTAGCGGGTAACAATGAGCAGTTCTTC | TRBV9 | 15 | TRBJ2-1 | TRBD2 | NA
CASSRTGVSTDTQYF | TGTGCCAGTAGCCGGACAGGGGTGAGCACAGATACGCAGTATTTT | TRBV19 | 15 | TRBJ2-3 | TRBD1 | NA
CASSPDLGQGNEKLFF | TGTGCCAGCAGCCCGGATCTAGGACAGGGGAATGAAAAACTGTTTTTT | TRBV5-4 | 16 | TRBJ1-4 | TRBD1 | NA
CAWSGAGGYDQETQYF | TGTGCCTGGAGTGGAGCGGGGGGCTACGACCAAGAGACCCAGTACTTC | TRBV30 | 16 | TRBJ2-5 | TRBD2 | once
CASSFRPGETQYF | TGTGCCAGCAGCTTCAGGCCGGGGGAGACCCAGTACTTC | TRBV7-3 | 13 | TRBJ2-5 | NA | NA
CASSELAGAGANVLTF | TGTGCCAGCAGCGAACTAGCGGGGGCTGGGGCCAACGTCCTGACTTTC | TRBV7-2 | 16 | TRBJ2-6 | TRBD2 | NA
CASSEVTGTEAFF | TGTGCCAGCAGTGAAGTGACAGGAACTGAAGCTTTCTTT | TRBV2 | 13 | TRBJ1-1 | NA | NA
CASSISAGGRGNSPLHF | TGTGCCAGTAGTATTTCCGCTGGGGGCAGGGGAAATTCACCCCTCCACTTT | TRBV19 | 17 | TRBJ1-6 | NA | NA
CASKVAGAEAFF | TGTGCCAGTAAGGTGGCAGGGGCTGAAGCTTTCTTT | TRBV19 | 12 | TRBJ1-1 | NA | NA
CASSGRGAYEQYF | TGCGCCAGCAGCGGGAGGGGGGCCTACGAGCAGTACTTC | TRBV5-1 | 13 | TRBJ2-7 | NA | few
CASTRDGEITDTQYF | TGCGCCAGCACCCGAGATGGGGAGATCACAGATACGCAGTATTTT | TRBV5-1 | 15 | TRBJ2-3 | NA | NA
CASSATGGSYEQYF | TGTGCCAGCTCAGCGACAGGGGGCTCCTACGAGCAGTACTTC | TRBV18 | 14 | TRBJ2-7 | TRBD1 | NA
CASSLDIYGYTF | TGCGCCAGCAGCTTGGACATCTATGGCTACACCTTC | TRBV5-1 | 12 | TRBJ1-2 | NA | NA
CASSLAPFSGSTDTQYF | TGTGCCAGCAGCTTAGCGCCGTTTAGCGGGAGCACAGATACGCAGTATTTT | TRBV7-2 | 17 | TRBJ2-3 | TRBD2 | NA
CASSSPQGSGYTF | TGTGCCAGCAGCTCCCCCCAGGGTTCCGGCTACACCTTC | TRBV7-9 | 13 | TRBJ1-2 | NA | NA
CASSQGRTGRGFF | TGTGCCAGCAGTCAAGGCCGGACAGGGAGGGGGTTCTTC | TRBV3-1/TRBV3-2 | 13 | TRBJ2-1 | NA | NA